The rows below give T cell receptor beta chains drawn from one sample of a study of radiotherapy plus CTLA-4 blockade in lung cancer. Sequenced by immunoSEQ multiplex PCR; TCRdb stores in-frame clones only, minus some. Of approximately 35,000 clones listed, roughly 85% are singletons. Source: peripheral blood, taken from a patient treated with radiotherapy plus ipilimumab. These receptors came from a human donor with non-small cell lung cancer who had stable disease on radiotherapy plus ipilimumab. CDR3s include the opening cysteine and the closing phenylalanine or tryptophan. A D gene is named only where the DNA matches it firmly. Clone size is not always given. Where it is, it says once, few, many or a class for expanded clones.

15 TRBJ2-7 - TRBD2 TRBV4-3 CASSQEASGSYEQYF TGCGCCAGCAGCCAAGAGGCTAGCGGGAGCTACGAGCAGTACTTC
13 TRBJ2-7 - - TRBV27 CASSLGRGYEQYF TGTGCCAGCAGTTTGGGCAGGGGCTACGAGCAGTACTTC
16 TRBJ1-1 few - TRBV30 CAWTLWVRGGDTEAFF TGTGCCTGGACCCTTTGGGTAAGGGGAGGGGACACTGAAGCTTTCTTT
15 TRBJ1-4 - TRBD1 TRBV25-1 CASSEPGQVNEKLFF TGTGCCAGCAGTGAACCCGGACAGGTCAATGAAAAACTGTTTTTT
17 TRBJ2-3 - TRBD1 TRBV6-1 CASSGMEGQALTDTQYF TGTGCCAGCAGTGGAATGGAGGGACAGGCACTCACAGATACGCAGTATTTT
13 TRBJ1-1 few - TRBV11-2 CASSSQMNTEAFF TGTGCCAGCAGCTCGCAGATGAACACTGAAGCTTTCTTT
15 TRBJ1-1 - - TRBV28 CASSSAGWMNTEAFF TGTGCCAGCAGTTCAGCAGGGTGGATGAACACTGAAGCTTTCTTT
16 TRBJ1-4 - - TRBV18 CASSLRQATTNEKLFF TGTGCCAGCTCACTACGACAGGCAACAACTAATGAAAAACTGTTTTTT
12 TRBJ1-4 - TRBD1 TRBV28 CASSMGQGRLFF TGTGCCAGCAGTATGGGACAGGGGAGGCTGTTTTTT
11 TRBJ2-7 once - TRBV30 CAWSGGNEQYF TGTGCCTGGAGTGGCGGAAACGAGCAGTACTTC
19 TRBJ1-3 - TRBD1 TRBV2 CASSEGTGAVGKSGNTIYF TGTGCCAGCAGTGAGGGGACAGGGGCTGTAGGCAAGTCTGGAAACACCATATATTTT
15 TRBJ2-7 - TRBD1 TRBV11-3 CASSTYRDRGREQYF TGTGCCAGCAGCACATACCGGGACAGGGGGCGGGAGCAGTACTTC
16 TRBJ1-3 once TRBD1 TRBV5-6 CASSFPGGNSGNTIYF TGTGCCAGCAGCTTCCCAGGGGGAAATTCTGGAAACACCATATATTTT
12 TRBJ2-7 - TRBD2 TRBV10-2 CASSDGRGGQYF TGCGCCAGCAGTGACGGGCGGGGGGGGCAGTACTTC
15 TRBJ2-3 - TRBD2 TRBV19 CASSILAGVSDTQYF TGTGCCAGTAGTATCCTAGCGGGAGTGTCGGATACGCAGTATTTT
17 TRBJ1-1 few - TRBV4-1 CASSREGTGGTNTEAFF TGCGCCAGCAGCCGCGAAGGGACCGGGGGAACGAACACTGAAGCTTTCTTT
15 TRBJ2-7 - - TRBV11-2 CASSPGGTATYEQYF TGTGCCAGCAGCCCAGGGGGGACGGCGACCTACGAGCAGTACTTC
15 TRBJ1-2 - - TRBV19 CASSFSGGSMVGYTF TGTGCCAGTAGTTTCTCCGGCGGCAGTATGGTTGGCTACACCTTC
17 TRBJ2-3 - TRBD2 TRBV28 CASSRLTSGSGTDTQYF TGTGCCAGCAGCCGACTGACTAGCGGGAGTGGAACAGATACGCAGTATTTT
17 TRBJ2-1 few TRBD2 TRBV7-9 CASSFYLAGSGYNEQFF TGTGCCAGCAGCTTCTACCTAGCGGGATCCGGCTACAATGAGCAGTTCTTC
15 TRBJ2-6 - - TRBV18 CASSPQGGGANVLTF TGTGCCAGCTCACCTCAGGGTGGTGGGGCCAACGTCCTGACTTTC
14 TRBJ2-7 - - TRBV5-1 CASSFRQSSYEQYF TGCGCCAGCAGCTTTAGACAGTCCTCCTACGAGCAGTACTTC
16 TRBJ2-3 - TRBD2 TRBV5-8 CASSLWTSGRSDTQYF TGTGCCAGCAGCCTGTGGACTAGCGGGAGATCAGATACGCAGTATTTT
15 TRBJ2-7 few TRBD1 TRBV28 CASSPTGQGVYEQYF TGTGCCAGCAGTCCCACCGGACAGGGAGTGTACGAGCAGTACTTC
14 TRBJ2-4 - TRBD2 TRBV9 CASSVRESQNIQYF TGTGCCAGCAGCGTGCGGGAGTCTCAAAACATTCAGTACTTC
13 TRBJ1-6 - - TRBV6-6 CASSPSRGGPLHF TGTGCCAGCAGTCCCTCAAGGGGAGGACCCCTCCACTTT
14 TRBJ1-2 - - TRBV5-1 CASSLDGGAYGYTF TGCGCCAGCAGCTTGGATGGCGGAGCCTATGGCTACACCTTC
15 TRBJ2-3 - TRBD1 TRBV18 CASSARQGSTDTQYF TGTGCCAGCTCAGCCAGACAGGGATCCACAGATACGCAGTATTTT
16 TRBJ2-1 - TRBD1 TRBV14 CASSQRGQRTHNEQFF TGTGCCAGCAGCCAAAGGGGACAGCGAACTCACAATGAGCAGTTCTTC
17 TRBJ2-2 few - TRBV4-3 CASSQEGGRGDTGELFF TGCGCCAGCAGCCAAGAAGGGGGACGGGGGGACACCGGGGAGCTGTTTTTT
15 TRBJ2-7 - TRBD2 TRBV19 CASRKKAGAGREQYF TGTGCCAGTAGAAAAAAAGCGGGAGCGGGTCGCGAGCAGTACTTC
15 TRBJ2-7 - - TRBV5-4 CASSLDPTRTYEQYF TGTGCCAGCAGCTTGGATCCGACTAGAACCTACGAGCAGTACTTC
14 TRBJ1-2 - TRBD1 TRBV6-1 CASDSSGGDYGYTF TGTGCCAGCGACTCATCAGGGGGCGACTATGGCTACACCTTC
13 TRBJ2-3 - - TRBV7-3 CASKYTSTDTQYF TGTGCCAGCAAATACACGAGCACAGATACGCAGTATTTT
14 TRBJ1-1 - - TRBV27 CASSLIPRGTEAFF TGTGCCAGCAGTTTAATCCCCCGGGGCACTGAAGCTTTCTTT
15 TRBJ2-3 - - TRBV13 CASSSYRESTDTQYF TGTGCCAGCAGCTCGTACAGGGAAAGCACAGATACGCAGTATTTT
16 TRBJ1-1 - - TRBV12-2 CASRLGWDRVNTEAFF TGTGCAAGTCGCTTGGGCTGGGACAGGGTGAACACTGAAGCTTTCTTT
13 TRBJ2-4 once - TRBV9 CASSPAPGDIQYF TGTGCCAGCAGCCCTGCCCCCGGGGACATTCAGTACTTC
15 TRBJ1-4 - - TRBV4-1 CASSQDLYTNEKLFF TGCGCCAGCAGCCAAGATCTTTATACTAATGAAAAACTGTTTTTT
16 TRBJ2-7 once TRBD1 TRBV7-6 CASSLGSGGVPYEQYF TGTGCCAGCAGCTTGGGGTCAGGGGGCGTCCCCTACGAGCAGTACTTC
16 TRBJ2-1 - - TRBV4-3 CASSQDRRQSYNEQFF TGCGCCAGCAGCCAAGATCGCAGGCAGTCCTACAATGAGCAGTTCTTC
14 TRBJ1-1 once - TRBV15 CATSRDGGVAEAFF TGTGCCACCAGCAGAGACGGGGGGGTCGCTGAAGCTTTCTTT
15 TRBJ1-1 - - TRBV4-3 CASSQEWRQATEAFF TGCGCCAGCAGCCAAGAGTGGAGACAGGCCACTGAAGCTTTCTTT
16 TRBJ2-1 - TRBD2 TRBV14 CASSQEGLAGVSGQFF TGTGCCAGCAGCCAAGAGGGGCTAGCGGGAGTGAGCGGGCAGTTCTTC
16 TRBJ2-1 - TRBD1 TRBV5-1 CASSLGDRGRYNGQFF TGCGCCAGCAGCTTGGGTGACAGGGGTCGCTACAATGGGCAGTTCTTC
12 TRBJ1-5 - - TRBV7-2 CASSLVNQPQHF TGTGCCAGCAGCTTAGTAAATCAGCCCCAGCATTTT